The 21 T cell receptor beta chains below were found in one sample sequenced in a study of CD8+ T cells in alopecia areata. Sequencing used cDNA as its template, made by extracting RNA and reverse transcribing it. Clones were sequenced by immunoSEQ multiplex PCR, and TCRdb holds only the in-frame ones, with some missing. Altogether almost 250,000 clones are present, roughly two thirds being singletons, with the ten largest covering approximately 1.2%. The sequencing here drew on CD4+ T cells sorted from blood, taken at week 0. These receptors came from a human donor with alopecia areata.

The rearrangement joins TRBV27 to TRBJ2-7, with TRBD1 matching over 8 bases. The J segment lost 4 bases and the V segment lost 2 bases, leaving 7 bases of the junction unmatched. Germline V lookup: CDR1 MNHEY, CDR2 SMNVEV (reference sequence). This CDR3 has 15 residues. DNA for the CDR3: TGTGCCAGCAGTTTAATAGGACAGGGTCTTTACGAGCAGTACTTC. This sequence encodes CASSLIGQGLYEQYF.

The chain couples TRBV4-1 to TRBJ1-1, with TRBD1 as a possible D gene (5 bases). From germline, CDR1 is MGHRA and CDR2 YSYEKL. V dropped 4 bases and J dropped 0 bases, with 12 bases sitting between them. The CDR3 totals 15 residues. CDR3 sequence reads: CASSRWDGMNTEAFF. The CDR3 region has the DNA TGCGCCAGCAGCCGGTGGGACGGGATGAACACTGAAGCTTTCTTT.

The chain carries TRBV6-5 and TRBJ2-6; unclear D gene. With 0 bases removed from V and 0 bases from J, the gap between germline ends came to 3 bases. CDR1 and CDR2 from the germline V gene are MNHEY and SVGAGI. CDR3 size: 15 residues. In DNA form, the CDR3 reads TGTGCCAGCAGTTACTCAGGCTCTGGGGCCAACGTCCTGACTTTC. Its translation is CASSYSGSGANVLTF.

Details on this clone: Other nucleotide sequences from this sample produce the same CDR3. This chain joins TRBV25-1 and TRBJ2-2; either TRBD1 or TRBD2 may fit D (5 bases each). The germline V and J ends were trimmed by 6 bases and 6 bases, with 5 bases remaining between them. The CDR3 covers 11 residues. Germline CDR1 MGHDK, CDR2 SYGVNS. CDR3 amino acids: CASRGAGELFF. For the CDR3, the DNA is TGTGCCAGCAGGGGGGCCGGGGAGCTGTTTTTT.

The V call is TRBV30, the J call TRBJ2-7, with TRBD1 identical over 9 bases. CDR3 length: 14 residues. CDR1 GTSNPN and CDR2 SVGIG come from the germline V gene (reference sequence). Unmatched junction bases numbered 8, after V lost 4 bases and J lost 4 bases. The CDR3 nucleotides are TGTGCCTGGAAAAGTCGGGACAGGGCTTACGAGCAGTACTTC. Translating it yields CAWKSRDRAYEQYF.

The chain carries TRBV6-6 and TRBJ1-1; no definite D call. This CDR3 spans 14 amino acids. The germline V and J ends were trimmed by 0 bases and 0 bases, with 5 bases remaining between them. CDR1 is MNHNY, CDR2 SVGAGI, per germline (reference sequence). CDR3 nucleotides: TGTGCCAGCAGTTACTCCCACCTGAACACTGAAGCTTTCTTT. This encodes CASSYSHLNTEAFF.

This clone came up a few times. The V call is TRBV29-1, the J call TRBJ2-3; 9 positions match TRBD1. V trimming: 6 bases; J trimming: 2 bases; junction bases outside the gene matches: 6. The CDR3 runs 14 residues. From germline, CDR1 is SQVTM and CDR2 ANQGSEA. The DNA of the CDR3 is TGCAGCGTAGCACAGGGGGCTCCCACAGATACGCAGTATTTT. Protein: CSVAQGAPTDTQYF.

The sample holds one count of this clone. The same CDR3 also results from other DNA sequences found in this sample. The CDR3 nucleotides are TGCAGCGTAGGGGGGTACACTGAAGCTTTCTTT. This gives the protein CSVGGYTEAFF. The chain recombines TRBV29-1 with TRBJ1-1; D is possibly TRBD1 (6 bases). CDR1 is SQVTM and CDR2 is ANQGSEA in the germline V gene. The V end was cut by 6 bases, the J end by 3 bases, with 8 bases between. This CDR3 is built from 11 residues.

A few counts support this clone. The chain has TRBV7-3 and TRBJ2-5; D is ambiguous. Germline V gene sequence: CDR1 SGHTA, CDR2 FQGTGA. V lost 5 bases and J lost 2, with 9 bases in between. The CDR3 is 13 residues long. CDR3 coding DNA: TGTGCCAGCAGCCAGGACGCACAAGAGACCCAGTACTTC. This gives the protein CASSQDAQETQYF.

The V gene is TRBV4-2, the J gene TRBJ1-1; TRBD1 matches at 8 bases. The CDR3 consists of 17 residues. CDR1 is LGHNA, CDR2 YNFKEQ, per germline. J gave up 0 bases and V 1 base, and 7 bases lay outside the gene matches. This CDR3 reads CASSQGQGFGVNTEAFF. Here the CDR3 DNA reads TGTGCCAGCAGCCAAGGACAGGGGTTTGGAGTGAACACTGAAGCTTTCTTT.

This clone was counted a single time. The genes are TRBV5-1 and TRBJ2-1; TRBD1 aligns across 7 bases. The CDR3 runs to 15 residues. Germline CDR1 reads SGHRS; CDR2 reads YFSETQ. Trimming cost V 3 bases and J 5 bases; bases outside gene matches: 8. The CDR3 DNA reads TGCGCCAGCAGCTCAATACAGGGGATCAACAATGAGCAGTTCTTC. Translated, it gives CASSSIQGINNEQFF.

The J gene is TRBJ2-1, the V gene TRBV6-5, with TRBD1 matching 7 bases. This CDR3 region has 13 residues. Unmatched junction bases numbered 0, after V lost 5 bases and J lost 2 bases. CDR1 is MNHEY and CDR2 is SVGAGI in the germline V gene. The CDR3 DNA reads as TGTGCCAGCAGTGACAGGGCCTACAATGAGCAGTTCTTC. This sequence encodes CASSDRAYNEQFF.

The chain links TRBV6-1 to TRBJ2-6; no clear D gene. V lost 6 bases and J 4 bases, leaving 7 bases between the germline ends. Germline CDR1 MNHNS, CDR2 SASEGT. This CDR3 contains 13 residues. CDR3 protein: CASRRDGANVLTF. Written as DNA, the CDR3 is TGTGCCAGCAGGCGAGACGGGGCCAACGTCCTGACTTTC.

The V call is TRBV9, the J call TRBJ2-1; TRBD2 matches at 9 bases. The CDR3 has 16 residues. Germline-derived CDR1 and CDR2 are SGDLS and YYNGEE. V shed 0 bases, J shed 5 bases, and the junction held 6 bases outside the gene matches. The CDR3 loop reads CASSVARLAGNNEQFF. CDR3 DNA: TGTGCCAGCAGCGTAGCTCGGCTAGCGGGGAACAATGAGCAGTTCTTC.

The V gene is TRBV2, the J gene TRBJ1-1, with D possibly matching TRBD1 (5 bases). The length of the CDR3 is 13 residues. V lost 4 bases to trimming and J lost 9 bases, with 15 bases between them. Germline V CDR1 and CDR2: SNHLY, FYNNEI. The CDR3 region has the DNA TGTGCCAGCAGTGTTGGAGACAGAGCACAAGCTTTCTTT. Translated: CASSVGDRAQAFF.

This chain uses TRBV29-1 with TRBJ2-5; 7 positions agree with TRBD1. V trimming: 6 bases; J trimming: 2 bases; junction bases outside the gene matches: 12. Germline assignment: CDR1 SQVTM and CDR2 ANQGSEA. CDR3 length: 15 amino acids. The DNA for the CDR3 is TGCAGCGTCGAAAATCTAGGGGGCGGGCAAGAGACCCAGTACTTC. It codes for CSVENLGGGQETQYF.

The V and J genes are TRBV29-1 and TRBJ2-5; D gene unclear. There are 13 residues in the CDR3. The V gene lost 4 bases and the J gene lost 2 bases, with 11 bases spanning the gap. Per germline, CDR1 SQVTM and CDR2 ANQGSEA. The CDR3 region is CSVVGPEQETQYF. As DNA, the CDR3 is TGCAGCGTTGTCGGGCCAGAACAAGAGACCCAGTACTTC.

V and J are TRBV4-3 and TRBJ1-2; TRBD1 matches 8 bases. Germline CDR1 is LGHNA and CDR2 is YSLEER. This CDR3 is 13 amino acids long. V shed 4 bases and J 3 bases; nucleotides not matched to a gene: 1. CDR3 in amino acids: CASSPDRDYGYTF. CDR3 bases: TGCGCCAGCAGCCCGGACAGGGACTATGGCTACACCTTC.

There are a few counts of this clone. This chain links TRBV5-6 with TRBJ1-5; possible D gene TRBD1, 5 bases. The V gene lost 0 bases and the J gene lost 7 bases, with 14 bases spanning the gap. The CDR3 extends over 15 amino acids. Germline V gene lookup returns CDR1 SGHDT and CDR2 YYEEEE. The CDR3 coding sequence is TGTGCCAGCAGCTTGGCCACTGGGGGAGGACAGCCCCAGCATTTT. It is translated as CASSLATGGGQPQHF.

This chain uses TRBV30 with TRBJ1-2; a weak D match, TRBD1 (6 bases). With 5 bases removed from V and 8 bases from J, the gap between germline ends came to 12 bases. Germline V gene data show CDR1 as GTSNPN and CDR2 as SVGIG (reference sequence). This CDR3 is built from 11 residues. The CDR3 DNA is TGTGCCTGGGCTGTAGGGGGAGGCTACACCTTC. It translates to CAWAVGGGYTF.

This clone was observed a few times. As DNA, the CDR3 is TGCGCCAGCAAGGGGGATAGTAATTCACCCCTCCACTTT. Its translation: CASKGDSNSPLHF. This sequence joins TRBV5-1 and TRBJ1-6; D is perhaps TRBD1 (6 bases). The germline V gene encodes CDR1 SGHRS and CDR2 YFSETQ. This CDR3 is 13 amino acids long. The ends were cut back, 6 bases at V and 6 bases at J, with 10 bases in the middle.